This T cell receptor (beta chain) was recorded in a study of T cell changes during pregnancy in multiple sclerosis. TCRdb keeps only in-frame clones here, not all; method: immunoSEQ multiplex PCR. This table holds just over 80,000 clones, about 95% found once. The CDR3 is 16 residues long. Germline loops: CDR1 SEHNR, CDR2 FQNEAQ (reference sequence). Trimming removed 2 bases from V and 5 bases from J, with 18 bases in between. The genes are TRBV7-9 and TRBJ1-1, with D possibly matching TRBD1 (6 bases). The origin of this receptor is a female donor with multiple sclerosis, enrolled in a pregnancy study. Sequences were derived from peripheral blood, sampled in the second trimester of pregnancy. In DNA, the CDR3 is TGTGCCAGCAGCTTACTTATGTACAGGGTAACTACTGAAGCTTTCTTT. This encodes CASSLLMYRVTTEAFF.